This is a list of T cell receptor beta chains from one sample in a study of cytomegalovirus exposure and HLA in healthy donors. Data came from immunoSEQ multiplex PCR; TCRdb stores just in-frame clones and leaves some out. In the table there are about 160,000 clones, roughly 96% of which are singletons. The sample consisted of PBMCs. The receptor set was obtained from a woman under 30 in good health and CMV-seronegative. The conserved cysteine and the conserved F or W are not part of the CDR3 here. Fields, in order: J gene, V gene, CDR3 protein.

TRBJ1-1 | TRBV29-1 | SVVGVGTGLNTEAF
TRBJ2-2 | TRBV11-2 | ASSLAISGELF
TRBJ2-6 | TRBV6-1 | ASSAGHSSGANVLT
TRBJ1-3 | TRBV6-5 | ASRPGTVSGNTIY
TRBJ2-7 | TRBV6-6 | ASSQGRGAYEQY
TRBJ2-5 | TRBV18 | ASSPGSQGQTQY
TRBJ2-7 | TRBV5-1 | ASSSTGGGEQY
TRBJ2-5 | TRBV19 | ASSRGPGLAGEETQY
TRBJ2-7 | TRBV5-4 | ASSLGGGDYEQY
TRBJ1-1 | TRBV11-2 | ASSSIDRNTEAF
TRBJ2-5 | TRBV6-1 | ASRARLAVETQY
TRBJ2-2 | TRBV14 | ASSFDRVSYTGELF
TRBJ2-1 | TRBV7-3 | ASSPAGSYNEQF
TRBJ1-6 | TRBV6-1 | ASSEDLGSSYNSPLH
TRBJ2-5 | TRBV6-6 | ATHRGQETQY
TRBJ2-4 | TRBV6-6 | ASCREVDIQY
TRBJ2-7 | TRBV5-6 | ASSLEVGNAVQY
TRBJ1-1 | TRBV6-1 | ASSVLQNTEAF
TRBJ1-6 | TRBV7-9 | ASSFGTPNSPLH
TRBJ2-3 | TRBV19 | ASSMGGYGTDTQY